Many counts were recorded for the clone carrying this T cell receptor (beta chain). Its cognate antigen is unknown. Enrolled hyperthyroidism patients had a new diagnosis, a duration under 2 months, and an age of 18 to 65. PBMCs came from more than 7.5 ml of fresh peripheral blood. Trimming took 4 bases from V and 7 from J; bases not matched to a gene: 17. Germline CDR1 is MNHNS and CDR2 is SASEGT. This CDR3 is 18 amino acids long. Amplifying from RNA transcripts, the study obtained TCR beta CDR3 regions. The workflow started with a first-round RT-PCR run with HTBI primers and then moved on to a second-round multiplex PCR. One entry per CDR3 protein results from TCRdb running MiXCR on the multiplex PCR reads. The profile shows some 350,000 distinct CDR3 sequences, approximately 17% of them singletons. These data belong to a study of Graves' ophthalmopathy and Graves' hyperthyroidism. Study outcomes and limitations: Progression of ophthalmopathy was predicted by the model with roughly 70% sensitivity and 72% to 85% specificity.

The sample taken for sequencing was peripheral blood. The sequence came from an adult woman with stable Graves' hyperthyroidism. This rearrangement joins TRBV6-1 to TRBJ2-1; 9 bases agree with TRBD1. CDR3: CASSVPGQGIGFYNEQFF. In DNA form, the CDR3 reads TGTGCCAGCAGTGTCCCGGGACAGGGAATTGGTTTTTATAATGAGCAGTTCTTC.